This TCR beta chain was sequenced for a study of molecular identifiers for immune sequencing clone quantification. General study results and limits: Among effectors, clones above 20 RNA copies held over 97% of molecules; among naive cells, under 1%. Shared barcodes on identical TCR molecules could underestimate the sizes of highly expanded clones.

Germline-derived CDR1 and CDR2 are GTSNPN and SVGIG (reference sequence). V shed 0 bases and J shed 0 bases, with 6 bases lying between them. The CDR3 totals 13 residues. This clonotype was counted many times. The target antigen is unknown. TCRdb re-analysed the PCR reads in MiXCR, keeping a single row per CDR3 protein. The sample lists some 320,000 distinct CDR3 sequences; about 22% were seen once. The receptor's source is a human donor in good health. Some libraries in this study had Jurkat cell RNA spiked in. Sequenced sample: naive CD8+ T cells from blood, with Jurkat cell RNA spiked in. Noted subset: FACS-sorted CD8+CD4-CCR7+CD45RA+ naive T cells. This rearrangement joins TRBV30 to TRBJ2-7; D is unclear. CDR3 loop: CAWSVQSSYEQYF. The CDR3 region has the DNA TGTGCCTGGAGTGTCCAAAGCTCCTACGAGCAGTACTTC.